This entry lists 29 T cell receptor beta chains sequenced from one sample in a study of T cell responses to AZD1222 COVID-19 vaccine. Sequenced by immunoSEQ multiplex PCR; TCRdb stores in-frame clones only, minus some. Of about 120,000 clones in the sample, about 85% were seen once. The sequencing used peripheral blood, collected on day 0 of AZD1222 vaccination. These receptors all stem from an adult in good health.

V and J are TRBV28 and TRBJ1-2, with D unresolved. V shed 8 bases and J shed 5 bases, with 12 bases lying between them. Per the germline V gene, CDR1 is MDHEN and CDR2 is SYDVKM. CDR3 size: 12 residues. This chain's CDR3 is CASQTAQYGYTF. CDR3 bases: TGTGCCAGCCAGACCGCCCAGTATGGCTACACCTTC.

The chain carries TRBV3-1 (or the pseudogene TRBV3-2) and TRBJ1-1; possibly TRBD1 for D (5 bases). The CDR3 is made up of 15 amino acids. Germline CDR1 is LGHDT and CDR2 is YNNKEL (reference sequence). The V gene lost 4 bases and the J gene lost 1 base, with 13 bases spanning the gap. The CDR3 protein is CASSRGRGGNTEAFF. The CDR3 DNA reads TGTGCCAGCAGCCGGGGACGGGGAGGGAACACTGAAGCTTTCTTT.

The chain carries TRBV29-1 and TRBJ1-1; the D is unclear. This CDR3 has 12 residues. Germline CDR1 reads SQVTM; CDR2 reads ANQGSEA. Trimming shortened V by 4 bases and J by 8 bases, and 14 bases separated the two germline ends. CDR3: CSVALGGWEAFF. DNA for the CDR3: TGCAGCGTTGCGTTAGGAGGCTGGGAAGCTTTCTTT. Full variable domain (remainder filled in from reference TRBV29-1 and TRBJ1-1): SAVISQKPSRDICQRGTSLTIQCQVDSQVTMMFWYRQQPGQSLTLIATANQGSEATYESGFVIDKFPISRPNLTFSTLTVSNMSPEDSSIYLCSVALGGWEAFFGQGTRLTVV.

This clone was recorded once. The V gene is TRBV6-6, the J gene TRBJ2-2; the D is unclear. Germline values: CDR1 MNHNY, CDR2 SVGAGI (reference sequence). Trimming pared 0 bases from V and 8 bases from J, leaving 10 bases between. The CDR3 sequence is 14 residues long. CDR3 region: CASSYSYASGELFF. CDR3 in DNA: TGTGCCAGCAGTTACTCGTATGCGTCGGGGGAGCTGTTTTTT.

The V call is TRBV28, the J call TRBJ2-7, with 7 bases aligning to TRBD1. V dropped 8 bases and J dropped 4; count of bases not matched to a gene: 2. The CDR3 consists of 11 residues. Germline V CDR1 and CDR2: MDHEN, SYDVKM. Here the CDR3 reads CASGTAYEQYF. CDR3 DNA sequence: TGTGCCAGCGGGACAGCGTACGAGCAGTACTTC.

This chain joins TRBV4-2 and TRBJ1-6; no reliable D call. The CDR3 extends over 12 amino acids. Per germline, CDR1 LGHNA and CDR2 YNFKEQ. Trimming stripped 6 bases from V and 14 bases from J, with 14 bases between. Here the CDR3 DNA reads TGTGCCAGCAGTGCTACGGGAGTCACCCTCCACTTT. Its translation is CASSATGVTLHF.

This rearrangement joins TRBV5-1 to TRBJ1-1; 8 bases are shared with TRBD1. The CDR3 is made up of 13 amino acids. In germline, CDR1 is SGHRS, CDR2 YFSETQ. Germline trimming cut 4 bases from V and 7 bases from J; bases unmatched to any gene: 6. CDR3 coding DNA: TGCGCCAGCAGCCGGGCGACAGGGGATGAAGCTTTCTTT. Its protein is CASSRATGDEAFF.

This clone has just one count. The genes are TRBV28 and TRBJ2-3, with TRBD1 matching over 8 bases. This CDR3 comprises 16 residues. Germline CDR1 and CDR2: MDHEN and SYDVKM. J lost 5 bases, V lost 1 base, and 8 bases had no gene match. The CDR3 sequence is CASSLYVTGDRDTQYF. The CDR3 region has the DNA TGTGCCAGCAGTTTATATGTGACAGGGGATAGAGATACGCAGTATTTT.

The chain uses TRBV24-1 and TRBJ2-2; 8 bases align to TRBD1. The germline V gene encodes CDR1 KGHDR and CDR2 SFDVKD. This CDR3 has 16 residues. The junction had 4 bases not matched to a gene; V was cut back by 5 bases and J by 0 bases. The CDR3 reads CATSGRGQANTGELFF. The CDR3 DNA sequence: TGTGCCACCAGTGGCAGGGGACAGGCGAACACCGGGGAGCTGTTTTTT.

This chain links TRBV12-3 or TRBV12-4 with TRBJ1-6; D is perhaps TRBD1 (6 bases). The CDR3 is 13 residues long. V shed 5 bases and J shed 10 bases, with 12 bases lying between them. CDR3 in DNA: TGTGCCAGCAGTGCCACAGGGATCTCACCCCTCCACTTT. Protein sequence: CASSATGISPLHF.

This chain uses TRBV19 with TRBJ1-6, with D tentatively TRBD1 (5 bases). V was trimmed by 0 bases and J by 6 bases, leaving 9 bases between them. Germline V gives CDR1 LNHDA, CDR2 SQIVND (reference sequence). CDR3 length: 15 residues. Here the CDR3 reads CASSIEDSGNSPLHF. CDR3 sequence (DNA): TGTGCCAGTAGTATAGAAGACAGCGGTAATTCACCCCTCCACTTT.

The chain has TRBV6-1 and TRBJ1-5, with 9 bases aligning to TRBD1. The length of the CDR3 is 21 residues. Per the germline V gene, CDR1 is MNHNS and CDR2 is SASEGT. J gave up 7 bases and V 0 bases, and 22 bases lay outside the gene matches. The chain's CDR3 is CASSEAFTRPGQGDVWQPQHF. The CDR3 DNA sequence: TGTGCCAGCAGTGAAGCGTTCACCCGCCCGGGACAGGGAGATGTGTGGCAGCCCCAGCATTTT.

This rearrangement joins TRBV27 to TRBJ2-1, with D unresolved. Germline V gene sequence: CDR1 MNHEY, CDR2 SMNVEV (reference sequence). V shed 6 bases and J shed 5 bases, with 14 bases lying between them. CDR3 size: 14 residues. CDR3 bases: TGTGCCAGCAGCAGTTCGGGTGTCCACAATGAGCAGTTCTTC. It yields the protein CASSSSGVHNEQFF.

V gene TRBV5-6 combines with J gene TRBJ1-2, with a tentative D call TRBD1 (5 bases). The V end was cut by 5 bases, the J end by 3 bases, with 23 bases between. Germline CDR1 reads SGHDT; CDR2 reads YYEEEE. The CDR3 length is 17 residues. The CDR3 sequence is CASSRSGTQRGYYGYTF. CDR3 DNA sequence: TGTGCCAGCAGTCGATCCGGGACCCAGAGGGGCTACTATGGCTACACCTTC.

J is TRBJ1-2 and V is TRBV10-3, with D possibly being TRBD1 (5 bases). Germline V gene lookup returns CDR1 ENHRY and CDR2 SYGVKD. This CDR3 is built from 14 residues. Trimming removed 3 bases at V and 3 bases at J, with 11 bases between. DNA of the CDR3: TGTGCCATCAGTGATATGGGAGGGGACTATGGCTACACCTTC. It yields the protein CAISDMGGDYGYTF.

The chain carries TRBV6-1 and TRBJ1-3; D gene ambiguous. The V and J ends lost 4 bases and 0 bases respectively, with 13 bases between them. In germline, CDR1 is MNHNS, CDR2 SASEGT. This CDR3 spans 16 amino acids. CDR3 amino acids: CASSAQDGASGNTIYF. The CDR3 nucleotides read TGTGCCAGCAGTGCCCAGGACGGAGCCTCTGGAAACACCATATATTTT.

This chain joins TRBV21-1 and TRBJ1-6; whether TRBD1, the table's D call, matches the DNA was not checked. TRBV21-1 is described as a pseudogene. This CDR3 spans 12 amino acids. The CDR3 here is CAPGEFNSPLHF. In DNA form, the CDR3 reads TGTGCTCCAGGCGAGTTTAATTCACCCCTCCACTTT.

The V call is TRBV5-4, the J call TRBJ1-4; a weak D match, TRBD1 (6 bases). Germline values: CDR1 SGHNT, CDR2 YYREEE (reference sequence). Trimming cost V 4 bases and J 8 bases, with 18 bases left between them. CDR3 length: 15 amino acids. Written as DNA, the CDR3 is TGTGCCAGCAGCCTGGGTACAGGGAGGAGGGAAAAACTGTTTTTT. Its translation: CASSLGTGRREKLFF.

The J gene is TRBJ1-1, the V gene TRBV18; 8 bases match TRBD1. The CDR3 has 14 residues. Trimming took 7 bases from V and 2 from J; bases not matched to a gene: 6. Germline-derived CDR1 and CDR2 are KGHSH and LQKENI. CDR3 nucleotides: TGTGCCAGCTTCTCAGGACAGGGAAACACTGAAGCTTTCTTT. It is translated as CASFSGQGNTEAFF. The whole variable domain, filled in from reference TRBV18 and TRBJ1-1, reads NAGVMQNPRHLVRRRGQEARLRCSPMKGHSHVYWYRQLPEEGLKFMVYLQKENIIDESGMPKERFSAEFPKEGPSILRIQQVVRGDSAAYFCASFSGQGNTEAFFGQGTRLTVV.

CDR3 region: CASSLPGGYGYTF. Here the CDR3 DNA reads TGTGCCAGCAGCCTTCCCGGGGGATATGGCTACACCTTC. V usage is TRBV5-4 and J usage is TRBJ1-2; perhaps TRBD1 as D (5 bases). Per germline, CDR1 SGHNT and CDR2 YYREEE (reference sequence). V was cut by 4 bases and J by 5 bases, with 12 bases left in between. CDR3 length: 13 residues.

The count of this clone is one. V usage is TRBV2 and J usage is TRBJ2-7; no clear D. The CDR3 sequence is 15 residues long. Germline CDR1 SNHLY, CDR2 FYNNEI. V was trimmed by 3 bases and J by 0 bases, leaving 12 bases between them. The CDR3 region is CASSDMYTSSYEQYF. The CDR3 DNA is TGTGCCAGCAGTGATATGTATACCAGCTCCTACGAGCAGTACTTC. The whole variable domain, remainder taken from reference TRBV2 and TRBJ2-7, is EPEVTQTPSHQVTQMGQEVILRCVPISNHLYFYWYRQILGQKVEFLVSFYNNEISEKSEIFDDQFSVERPDGSNFTLKIRSTKLEDSAMYFCASSDMYTSSYEQYFGPGTRLTVT.

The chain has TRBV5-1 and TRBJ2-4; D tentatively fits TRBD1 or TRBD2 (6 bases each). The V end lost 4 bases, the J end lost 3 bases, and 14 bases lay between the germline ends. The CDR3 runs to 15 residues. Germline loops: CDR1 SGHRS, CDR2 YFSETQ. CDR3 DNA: TGCGCCAGCAGCCTTCCCGGGGGCGGCAAAAACATTCAGTACTTC. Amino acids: CASSLPGGGKNIQYF.

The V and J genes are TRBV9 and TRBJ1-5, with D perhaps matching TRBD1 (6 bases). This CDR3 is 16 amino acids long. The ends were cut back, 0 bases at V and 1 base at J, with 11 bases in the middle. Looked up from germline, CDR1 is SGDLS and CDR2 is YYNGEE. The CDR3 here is CASSVGKGESNQPQHF. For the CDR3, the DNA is TGTGCCAGCAGCGTAGGTAAGGGGGAGAGCAATCAGCCCCAGCATTTT.

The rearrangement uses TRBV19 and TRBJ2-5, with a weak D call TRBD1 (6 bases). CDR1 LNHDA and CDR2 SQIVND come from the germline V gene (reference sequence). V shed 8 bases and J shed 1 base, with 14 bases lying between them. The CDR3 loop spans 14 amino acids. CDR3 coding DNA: TGTGCCAGTTCAGCGATGGGGGCCCAAGAGACCCAGTACTTC. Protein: CASSAMGAQETQYF.

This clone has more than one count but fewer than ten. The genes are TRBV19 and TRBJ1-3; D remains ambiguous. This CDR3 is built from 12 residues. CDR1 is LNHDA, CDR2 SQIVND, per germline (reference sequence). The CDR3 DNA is TGTGCGGTGGAGAGATCTGGAAACACCATATATTTT. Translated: CAVERSGNTIYF. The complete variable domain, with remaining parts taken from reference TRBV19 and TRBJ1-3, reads DGGITQSPKYLFRKEGQNVTLSCEQNLNHDAMYWYRQDPGQGLRLIYYSQIVNDFQKGDIAEGYSVSREKKESFPLTVTSAQKNPTAFYLCAVERSGNTIYFGEGSWLTVV.

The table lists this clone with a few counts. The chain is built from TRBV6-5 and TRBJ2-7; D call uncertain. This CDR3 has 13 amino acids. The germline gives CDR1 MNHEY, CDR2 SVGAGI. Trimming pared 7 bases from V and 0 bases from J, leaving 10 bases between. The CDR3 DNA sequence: TGTGCCAGCACGGCCCTCAGCTCCTACGAGCAGTACTTC. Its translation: CASTALSSYEQYF.

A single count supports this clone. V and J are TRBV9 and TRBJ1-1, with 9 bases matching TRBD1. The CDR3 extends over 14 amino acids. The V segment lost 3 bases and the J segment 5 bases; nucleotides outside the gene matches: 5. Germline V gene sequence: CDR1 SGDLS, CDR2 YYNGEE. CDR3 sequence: CASSEQGAGTEAFF. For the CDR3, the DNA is TGTGCCAGCAGCGAACAGGGGGCTGGGACTGAAGCTTTCTTT.

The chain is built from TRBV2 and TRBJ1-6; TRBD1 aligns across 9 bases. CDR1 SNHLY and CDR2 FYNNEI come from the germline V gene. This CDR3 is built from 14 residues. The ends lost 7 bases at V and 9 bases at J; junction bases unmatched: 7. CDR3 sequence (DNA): TGTGCCAGCAATTCCGGGACAGGGCTTTCACCCCTCCACTTT. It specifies CASNSGTGLSPLHF.

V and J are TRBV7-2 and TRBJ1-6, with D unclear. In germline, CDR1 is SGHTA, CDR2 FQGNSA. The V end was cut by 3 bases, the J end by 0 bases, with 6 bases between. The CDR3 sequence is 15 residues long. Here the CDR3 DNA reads TGTGCCAGCAGCTTCCAGAGCTCCTATAATTCACCCCTCCACTTT. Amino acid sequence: CASSFQSSYNSPLHF.